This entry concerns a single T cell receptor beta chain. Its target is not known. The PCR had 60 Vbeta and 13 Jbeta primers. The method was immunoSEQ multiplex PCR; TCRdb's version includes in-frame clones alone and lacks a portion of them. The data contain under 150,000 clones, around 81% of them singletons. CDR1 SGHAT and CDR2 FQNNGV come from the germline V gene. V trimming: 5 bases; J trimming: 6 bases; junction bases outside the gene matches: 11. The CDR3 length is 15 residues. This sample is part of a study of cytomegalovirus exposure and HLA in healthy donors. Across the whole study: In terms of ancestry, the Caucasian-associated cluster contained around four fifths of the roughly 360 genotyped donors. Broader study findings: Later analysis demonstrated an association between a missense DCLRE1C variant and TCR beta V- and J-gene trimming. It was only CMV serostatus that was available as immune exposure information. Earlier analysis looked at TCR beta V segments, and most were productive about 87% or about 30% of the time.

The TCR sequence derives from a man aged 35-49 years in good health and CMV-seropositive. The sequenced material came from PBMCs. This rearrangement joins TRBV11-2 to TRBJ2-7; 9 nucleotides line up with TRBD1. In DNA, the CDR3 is TGTGCCAGCAGCCTCCTCCCCGGGACAGGGACCGAGCAGTACTTC. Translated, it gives CASSLLPGTGTEQYF. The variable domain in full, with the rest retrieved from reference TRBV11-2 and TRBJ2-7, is EAGVAQSPRYKIIEKRQSVAFWCNPISGHATLYWYQQILGQGPKLLIQFQNNGVVDDSQLPKDRFSAERLKGVDSTLKIQPAKLEDSAVYLCASSLLPGTGTEQYFGPGTRLTVT.